A single count supports the clone carrying this TCR beta chain. The antigen is undetermined. This sample was included in a study of PD-1 blockade in mismatch repair-deficient tumors. Turning to the study itself: All were previously treated, progressing patients with some twelve mismatch repair-deficient cancer types. Study-wide results and caveats: Tumor-resident clones, often undetectable pretreatment in blood, expanded then contracted after pembrolizumab.

V lost 0 bases to trimming and J lost 4 bases, with 6 bases between them. In germline, CDR1 is LGHNA, CDR2 YSLEER. The CDR3 is 14 residues long. Produced via immunoSEQ multiplex PCR; TCRdb's table is partial and in-frame only. The sample contains about 120,000 clones, 85% to 90% of which appear only once. Every patient had mismatch repair deficiency by PCR or immunohistochemistry. Three pembrolizumab responders had their TCRs sequenced. The sample was peripheral blood, taken 70 to 72 weeks after starting pembrolizumab. The chain recombines TRBV4-3 with TRBJ2-2; no clear D. This receptor was identified in an adult with mismatch repair-deficient cancer. The CDR3 region has the DNA TGCGCCAGCAGCCAAGAGAGTTTCACCGGGGAGCTGTTTTTT. This translates into CASSQESFTGELFF.